Listed below are T cell receptor beta chains from one sample, sequenced in a study of CD8+ T cells in alopecia areata. Assay used: immunoSEQ multiplex PCR; TCRdb lists only in-frame clones, some missing. The sample has 150,000 to 250,000 clones, 45% to 65% seen once. Here the sequenced sample was CD4+ T cells sorted from blood, taken at week 4, from a patient treated with tofacitinib. The receptors here all came from a human donor with alopecia areata. The CDR3 runs from the conserved cysteine through the conserved F or W. The order of the fields is clone size, V gene, D gene, J gene, CDR3 protein, CDR3 DNA. The D gene is left open where the match is weak. Some rows mark clone size as missing; the rest say once, few, many or name a class of expanded clone.

-	TRBV29-1	TRBD1	TRBJ1-4	CSVGQGRNEKLFF	TGCAGCGTGGGACAGGGGCGGAATGAAAAACTGTTTTTT
-	TRBV7-9	TRBD1	TRBJ2-5	CASSLVGTEETQYF	TGTGCCAGCAGCTTGGTAGGGACAGAAGAGACCCAGTACTTC
-	TRBV29-1	TRBD1	TRBJ1-4	CSVLITYRGTNEKLFF	TGCAGCGTCCTCATTACATACAGGGGAACTAATGAAAAACTGTTTTTT
-	TRBV5-6	-	TRBJ2-5	CASSLVDQETQYF	TGTGCCAGCAGCTTGGTGGATCAAGAGACCCAGTACTTC
once	TRBV2	-	TRBJ1-5	CASSVDTSNQPQHF	TGTGCCAGCAGTGTAGACACCAGCAATCAGCCCCAGCATTTT
few	TRBV29-1	-	TRBJ1-2	CSVGGGGGYTF	TGCAGCGTTGGGGGAGGTGGCGGCTACACCTTC
few	TRBV7-9	-	TRBJ2-1	CASSLVRGVAYNEQFF	TGTGCCAGCAGCTTAGTGCGGGGTGTCGCCTACAATGAGCAGTTCTTC
-	TRBV5-1	TRBD1	TRBJ1-1	CASSLEGRDRETEAFF	TGCGCCAGCAGCTTGGAGGGTAGGGACAGGGAAACTGAAGCTTTCTTT
-	TRBV15	-	TRBJ2-5	CATSRLSGIETQYF	TGTGCCACCAGCAGACTTTCAGGAATTGAGACCCAGTACTTC
-	TRBV30	TRBD1	TRBJ1-2	CAWSGTAGTAARYGYTF	TGTGCCTGGAGTGGAACAGCCGGGACAGCGGCACGCTATGGCTACACCTTC
-	TRBV7-2	-	TRBJ1-2	CASSLTARYGYTF	TGTGCCAGCAGCTTAACGGCACGCTATGGCTACACCTTC
-	TRBV2	-	TRBJ1-6	CASSRTNSPLHF	TGTGCCAGCAGCCGGACTAATTCACCCCTCCACTTT
-	TRBV4-1	-	TRBJ1-1	CASSQPTTGRIEAFF	TGCGCCAGCAGCCAACCTACGACAGGCCGTATTGAAGCTTTCTTT
-	TRBV5-4	-	TRBJ2-7	CASSFGRETYEQYF	TGTGCCAGCAGCTTCGGCAGGGAGACCTACGAGCAGTACTTC
few	TRBV7-9	-	TRBJ2-7	CASSSESGQYF	TGTGCCAGCAGCTCCGAAAGTGGACAGTACTTC
-	TRBV4-1	-	TRBJ2-2	CASSQDRGPGELFF	TGCGCCAGCAGCCAAGACCGGGGGCCCGGGGAGCTGTTTTTT
-	TRBV30	-	TRBJ1-4	CAWSDPQGRGNEKLFF	TGTGCCTGGAGTGACCCCCAGGGCCGGGGAAATGAAAAACTGTTTTTT
few	TRBV29-1	-	TRBJ1-1	CSVEDRSPAEAFF	TGCAGCGTTGAAGATCGGAGTCCGGCTGAAGCTTTCTTT
-	TRBV29-1	-	TRBJ1-2	CSATGPNYGYTF	TGCAGCGCCACGGGACCGAACTATGGCTACACCTTC
medium-sized	TRBV11-2	-	TRBJ2-5	CASRLPSAPAQYF	TGTGCCAGCAGGTTACCGTCGGCCCCGGCCCAGTACTTC
-	TRBV7-6	-	TRBJ2-1	CASSYYGPGGNEQFF	TGTGCCAGCAGCTACTACGGACCTGGGGGCAATGAGCAGTTCTTC
-	TRBV7-8	-	TRBJ2-5	CASSSGPRETQYF	TGTGCCAGCAGCTCGGGACCCAGAGAGACCCAGTACTTC
-	TRBV9	-	TRBJ2-5	CASSAGDTDPAQYF	TGTGCCAGCAGCGCCGGGGACACCGACCCGGCCCAGTACTTC
few	TRBV7-2	-	TRBJ1-6	CASSFPTGLNSPLHF	TGTGCCAGCAGCTTTCCTACAGGGTTAAATTCACCCCTCCACTTT
-	TRBV7-2	-	TRBJ1-1	CASSLAWGNTEAFF	TGTGCCAGCAGCTTAGCGTGGGGGAACACTGAAGCTTTCTTT
-	TRBV28	-	TRBJ2-7	CASSLRGGVDYEQYF	TGTGCCAGCAGTTTAAGGGGTGGGGTAGACTACGAGCAGTACTTC
-	TRBV29-1	-	TRBJ1-1	CSVEEGSLPEAFF	TGCAGCGTTGAGGAGGGGTCCCTTCCGGAAGCTTTCTTT
many	TRBV7-2	-	TRBJ1-5	CASSLEGSSSNQPQHF	TGTGCCAGCAGCTTAGAAGGTTCGTCGAGCAATCAGCCCCAGCATTTT
-	TRBV6-6	-	TRBJ1-1	CASSYQTPAAFF	TGTGCCAGCAGTTATCAGACGCCGGCCGCTTTCTTT